This TCR beta chain was identified during a study of T cells after yellow fever vaccination. Regarding the study as a whole: Weaker, the secondary response had a peak occurring faster, on day 5 versus 15. Post-booster samples contained most primary-vaccination clones (around 96% CD4, roughly 88% CD8).

The CDR3 runs 12 residues. The germline gives CDR1 SGHRS, CDR2 YFSETQ. The V end was cut by 4 bases, the J end by 4 bases, with 7 bases between. 5'RACE template switching generated TCR cDNA, adding a universal primer site and UMIs. TCRdb ran MiXCR on the 5' RACE reads and lists one entry per CDR3 protein. Here the sample spans over 300,000 distinct CDR3 sequences, about 4% being singletons. In its sample, this clonotype is medium-sized (0.01 to 0.1%). Its antigen is not known. The clonotype was recovered from a man younger than 30 who received the YFV17D yellow fever vaccine. This chain joins TRBV5-1 and TRBJ2-3; D assignment may be TRBD1 or TRBD2 (5 bases each). The specimen comprised PBMCs, sampled 5 days after the yellow fever booster vaccination. CDR3: CASSPGPDTQYF. Here the CDR3 DNA reads TGCGCCAGCAGCCCGGGGCCAGATACGCAGTATTTT. Combining the CDR3 with reference TRBV5-1 and TRBJ2-3 gives the whole variable domain KAGVTQTPRYLIKTRGQQVTLSCSPISGHRSVSWYQQTPGQGLQFLFEYFSETQRNKGNFPGRFSGRQFSNSRSEMNVSTLELGDSALYLCASSPGPDTQYFGPGTRLTVL.